These 23 T cell receptor beta chains were sequenced from one sample in a study of CD8 T cells in Susac syndrome. When the RNA was reverse transcribed, random hexamers were used with an input of roughly 0.5 to 1 ug. TCRdb independently ran MiXCR on the immunoSEQ multiplex PCR reads; one entry per CDR3 protein. Of about 140,000 distinct CDR3 sequences in the sample, roughly 94% were seen once. The sequenced sample was CD8+ T cells from PBMCs. These receptors were collected from a human donor with Susac syndrome.

The chain recombines TRBV9 with TRBJ1-5, with TRBD1 as a possible D gene (5 bases). V lost 3 bases, J lost 0 bases, and 7 bases lay in between. The germline V gene has CDR1 SGDLS and CDR2 YYNGEE. The CDR3 contains 14 residues. The CDR3 is CASSDGASNQPQHF. The CDR3 DNA is TGTGCCAGCAGCGACGGGGCTAGCAATCAGCCCCAGCATTTT.

As regards this clonotype: One end of the junction fails to match germline, which may point to a read error. The J gene is TRBJ2-1, the V gene TRBV11-2, with TRBD2 matching over 9 bases. Germline CDR1 and CDR2: SGHAT and FQNNGV. This CDR3 contains 11 residues. This CDR3 is CASSSGTSSIF. The CDR3 bases are TGTGCCAGCAGCTCCGGGACTAGCTCGATCTTC.

Only a few counts were recorded for this clonotype. This sequence joins TRBV11-2 and TRBJ2-7; 12 bases line up with TRBD2. V dropped 1 base and J dropped 4; count of bases not matched to a gene: 8. This CDR3 is 17 amino acids long. CDR1 and CDR2 (germline): SGHAT, FQNNGV. This CDR3 reads CASSLVGTSGRPYEQYF. Here the CDR3 DNA reads TGTGCCAGCAGCTTAGTAGGCACTAGCGGGAGGCCGTACGAGCAGTACTTC.

This chain joins TRBV29-1 and TRBJ2-3; 10 bases fit TRBD2. The germline V gene encodes CDR1 SQVTM and CDR2 ANQGSEA. CDR3 length: 16 amino acids. V shed 7 bases and J 1 base; nucleotides not matched to a gene: 11. As DNA, the CDR3 is TGCAGCGCCCCTGGACTGGGGACTAGCGGCACAGATACGCAGTATTTT. Translating gives CSAPGLGTSGTDTQYF.

This chain links TRBV5-4 with TRBJ1-1; D remains ambiguous. The CDR3 loop spans 13 amino acids. V lost 3 bases to trimming and J lost 1 base, with 7 bases between them. Germline V gene lookup returns CDR1 SGHNT and CDR2 YYREEE (reference sequence). CDR3 sequence (DNA): TGTGCCAGCAGCTCGGTGAAGAACACTGAAGCTTTCTTT. This gives the protein CASSSVKNTEAFF.

The rearrangement links TRBV2 to TRBJ2-1; D uncertain. CDR1 is SNHLY and CDR2 is FYNNEI in the germline V gene. Trimming took 4 bases from V and 8 from J, leaving 21 bases between them. The CDR3 is 16 amino acids. Here the CDR3 reads CASSGVRKADGDEQFF. CDR3 in DNA: TGTGCCAGCAGTGGGGTGAGGAAAGCTGACGGCGATGAGCAGTTCTTC.

The rearrangement uses TRBV28 and TRBJ2-7; the match to TRBD2 covers 7 bases. This CDR3 spans 15 amino acids. Germline values: CDR1 MDHEN, CDR2 SYDVKM. Unmatched junction bases numbered 13, after V lost 6 bases and J lost 5 bases. The CDR3 coding sequence is TGTGCCAGCAGCGAAATAGCGGGTACCTTGGACGAGCAGTACTTC. Translated, it gives CASSEIAGTLDEQYF.

The chain uses TRBV4-1 and TRBJ2-7; 7 bases agree with TRBD2. V was clipped by 0 bases and J by 4 bases; unmatched bases: 6. CDR1 MGHRA and CDR2 YSYEKL come from the germline V gene. CDR3 length: 15 residues. The CDR3 is CASSQEAGAAYEQYF. CDR3 DNA: TGCGCCAGCAGCCAAGAGGCGGGAGCGGCTTACGAGCAGTACTTC.

This chain uses TRBV6-5 with TRBJ2-1, with D possibly matching TRBD2 (6 bases). Germline V gives CDR1 MNHEY, CDR2 SVGAGI. CDR3 size: 14 residues. Trimming shortened V by 8 bases and J by 0 bases, and 11 bases separated the two germline ends. The chain's CDR3 is CASCSGSSYNEQFF. The CDR3 nucleotides read TGTGCCAGCTGTAGCGGAAGCTCCTACAATGAGCAGTTCTTC.

V usage is TRBV29-1 and J usage is TRBJ2-1; 8 bases map to TRBD2. The junction had 10 bases not matched to a gene; V was cut back by 6 bases and J by 9 bases. CDR3 length: 13 amino acids. CDR1 is SQVTM, CDR2 ANQGSEA, per germline. The CDR3 here is CSVGGLDGGEQFF. The CDR3 nucleotides are TGCAGCGTGGGGGGACTAGACGGAGGTGAGCAGTTCTTC.

The count of this clonotype is one. The chain joins TRBV3-1 to TRBJ2-5; no clear D gene. CDR3 length: 15 amino acids. Trimming removed 0 bases at V and 1 base at J, with 9 bases between. From germline, CDR1 is LGHDT and CDR2 YNNKEL (reference sequence). Here the CDR3 reads CASSQEDRPQETQYF. CDR3 nucleotide sequence: TGTGCCAGCAGCCAAGAAGATAGACCCCAAGAGACCCAGTACTTC.

The chain joins TRBV2 to TRBJ1-5; D is uncertain. Germline values: CDR1 SNHLY, CDR2 FYNNEI. This CDR3 contains 14 residues. V lost 4 bases to trimming and J lost 7 bases, with 14 bases between them. The CDR3 sequence: CASSVTAGEQPQHF. The CDR3 bases are TGTGCCAGCAGTGTAACGGCAGGAGAACAGCCCCAGCATTTT.

This clonotype was seen a single time. This CDR3 is CATSDSWTGGWEQYF. CDR3 nucleotide sequence: TGTGCCACCAGTGATTCGTGGACAGGGGGCTGGGAGCAGTACTTC. J is TRBJ2-7 and V is TRBV24-1, with TRBD1 identical over 11 bases. V lost 2 bases to trimming and J lost 7 bases; unmatched junction nucleotides: 6. Germline V CDR1 and CDR2: KGHDR, SFDVKD. This CDR3 spans 15 amino acids.

The V call is TRBV27, the J call TRBJ1-2; D may be TRBD1 (5 bases). The CDR3 contains 15 residues. Deletions cut 5 bases from V and 4 bases from J, with 17 bases between. Germline V lookup: CDR1 MNHEY, CDR2 SMNVEV (reference sequence). This CDR3 is CASSLLPGTVYGYTF. The DNA of the CDR3 is TGTGCCAGCAGTCTCCTTCCCGGGACGGTCTATGGCTACACCTTC.

This rearrangement joins TRBV14 to TRBJ2-2; 13 bases align to TRBD2. V lost 2 bases to trimming and J lost 4 bases; unmatched junction nucleotides: 4. CDR3 length: 17 amino acids. CDR1 SGHDN and CDR2 FVKESK come from the germline V gene. The CDR3 spells CASSQPGLAGFTGELFF. The CDR3 DNA reads as TGTGCCAGCAGCCAACCGGGACTAGCGGGATTCACCGGGGAGCTGTTTTTT.

This chain joins TRBV20-1 and TRBJ2-1; 7 bases agree with TRBD2. Germline-derived CDR1 and CDR2 are DFQATT and SNEGSKA (reference sequence). The V and J ends lost 1 base and 7 bases, in that order; junction bases with no gene match: 7. This CDR3 region has 14 residues. The CDR3 DNA follows: TGCAGTGCTAGAGTAGCGGGTGGGCCGAATGAGCAGTTCTTC. Protein product: CSARVAGGPNEQFF.

V gene TRBV10-2 combines with J gene TRBJ1-1; 10 nucleotides align to TRBD1. Per germline, CDR1 WSHSY and CDR2 SAAADI. The CDR3 consists of 17 residues. The junction had 14 bases not matched to a gene; V was cut back by 4 bases and J by 6 bases. This CDR3 reads CASSVRIRGTGDSEAFF. CDR3 nucleotides: TGCGCCAGCAGTGTAAGGATAAGGGGGACAGGGGACTCTGAAGCTTTCTTT.

The chain employs TRBV7-9 and TRBJ2-5, with TRBD2 as a possible D gene (6 bases). This CDR3 spans 17 amino acids. V was pared by 3 bases and J by 5 bases, with 22 bases between. The germline V gene has CDR1 SEHNR and CDR2 FQNEAQ (reference sequence). The DNA for the CDR3 is TGTGCCAGCAGCTTCCCACCCGGGACTCACCCGACTGAGACCCAGTACTTC. Translating gives CASSFPPGTHPTETQYF.

The chain is built from TRBV20-1 and TRBJ1-2, with D possibly being TRBD1 (6 bases). Germline V CDR1 and CDR2: DFQATT, SNEGSKA (reference sequence). V was trimmed by 1 base and J by 4 bases, leaving 25 bases between them. This CDR3 comprises 18 residues. CDR3 coding DNA: TGCAGTGCTAGAGTGATTATAGGGGGTGCAACTGCCGGCTATGGCTACACCTTC. Translating gives CSARVIIGGATAGYGYTF.

J is TRBJ1-2 and V is TRBV11-2; D remains unclear. The CDR3 loop spans 12 amino acids. Germline V gene lookup returns CDR1 SGHAT and CDR2 FQNNGV. Deletions cut 5 bases from V and 3 bases from J, with 7 bases between. The CDR3 nucleotides read TGTGCCAGCAGCCCGGACCACTATGGCTACACCTTC. This encodes CASSPDHYGYTF.

The CDR3 DNA reads as TGCAGCGGAGAGAATCCCGGACTAGCGGGAGTAGCCGAGCAGTACTTC. Amino acids: CSGENPGLAGVAEQYF. This chain connects TRBV20-1 to TRBJ2-7; 13 nucleotides match TRBD2. Germline values: CDR1 DFQATT, CDR2 SNEGSKA (reference sequence). CDR3 length: 16 amino acids.

This clonotype occurred once. The J gene is TRBJ2-3, the V gene TRBV13, with a possible D match to TRBD2 (6 bases). Deletions cut 4 bases from V and 4 bases from J, with 21 bases between. Germline V gene sequence: CDR1 PRHDT, CDR2 FYEKMQ (reference sequence). This CDR3 contains 17 residues. CDR3 bases: TGTGCCAGCAGCTCCCACTGGTCGGGAGATCGAGCAGATACGCAGTATTTT. As protein: CASSSHWSGDRADTQYF.

This clonotype was picked up one time. The chain combines TRBV9 with TRBJ2-2; D might be TRBD1 (6 bases). V dropped 0 bases and J dropped 1 base, with 22 bases sitting between them. Germline CDR1 reads SGDLS; CDR2 reads YYNGEE. The CDR3 has 20 residues. The CDR3 bases are TGTGCCAGCAGCGTAGTAGGGGCGACAGGTACCGGGCAGAACACCGGGGAGCTGTTTTTT. Protein product: CASSVVGATGTGQNTGELFF.